This T cell receptor (beta chain) was captured in a study of beta chain features in type 1 diabetes. Study findings and constraints: Reduced insertions and increased deletions marked VDJ junctions in type 1 diabetes patients. Type 1 diabetes patients had moderately but significantly shorter TCRB CDR3s in all four CD4+ subsets.

Reverse transcribing all isolated RNA meant expressed TCRB transcripts were sequenced. TCRdb's copy holds only in-frame clones and misses some; the assay was immunoSEQ multiplex PCR. The repertoire holds a few hundred thousand clones, with approximately 13% as singletons. The V gene end was trimmed by 2 bases and the J gene end by 0 bases; junction bases not matched to a gene: 8. Germline lookup yields CDR1 SGHNT and CDR2 YYREEE (reference sequence). The CDR3 is 19 amino acids. This clone was found a few times. The antigen is unknown. This receptor was taken from a young woman with type 1 diabetes. The specimen was naive CD4+ T cells from blood. The chain combines TRBV5-4 with TRBJ2-6; 10 bases agree with TRBD2. The DNA for the CDR3 is TGTGCCAGCAGCTTTGCTCTAGCGGGAGCCAGCTCTGGGGCCAACGTCCTGACTTTC. This translates into CASSFALAGASSGANVLTF.